There are a few counts of the clone carrying this TCR beta chain. This sample is drawn from a study of blood T cell repertoires in COVID-19. Study summary: The origin of the acute and convalescent COVID-19 samples was the United States, Italy and Spain. The cDNA or gDNA used as material had been derived from T cells, B-cell-depleted T cells, or PBMCs.

V was clipped by 3 bases and J by 8 bases, with 11 bases between them. CDR1 and CDR2 from the germline V gene are DFQATT and SNEGSKA (reference sequence). There are 12 residues in the CDR3. Original handling: It was from reference gene primer amplification that nucleated cell counts were estimated. The repertoire was sequenced with immunoSEQ multiplex PCR; TCRdb's copy has only in-frame clones and lacks some. V and J calls and clone size are copied from that table; D and trimming were computed from the DNA. This sample carries about 160,000 clones, around 77% of them seen once, and the ten largest clones take 2.5% to 3%.

Sequencing was performed on peripheral blood. This TCR was recovered from a man in his 70s with acute or convalescent COVID-19. V and J are TRBV20-1 and TRBJ2-1, with D perhaps TRBD2 (5 bases). Here the CDR3 reads CSASPGSHEQFF. The CDR3, as DNA: TGCAGTGCTAGTCCGGGGTCCCATGAGCAGTTCTTC.